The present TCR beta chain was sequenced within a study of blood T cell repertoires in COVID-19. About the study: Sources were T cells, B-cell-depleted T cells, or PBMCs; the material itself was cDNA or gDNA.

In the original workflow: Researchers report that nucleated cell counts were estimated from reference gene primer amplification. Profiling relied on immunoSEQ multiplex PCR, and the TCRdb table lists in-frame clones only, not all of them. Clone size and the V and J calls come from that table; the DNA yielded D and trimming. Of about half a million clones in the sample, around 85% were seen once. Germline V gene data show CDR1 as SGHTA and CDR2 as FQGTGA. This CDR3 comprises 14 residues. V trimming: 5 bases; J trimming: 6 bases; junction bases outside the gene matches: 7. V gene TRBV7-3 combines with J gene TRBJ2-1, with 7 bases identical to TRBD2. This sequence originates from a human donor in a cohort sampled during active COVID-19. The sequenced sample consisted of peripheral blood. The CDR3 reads CASSPSGRTNEQFF. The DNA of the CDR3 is TGTGCCAGCAGCCCTAGCGGCAGGACCAATGAGCAGTTCTTC. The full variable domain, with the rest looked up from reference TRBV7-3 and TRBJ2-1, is GAGVSQTPSNKVTEKGKYVELRCDPISGHTALYWYRQSLGQGPEFLIYFQGTGAADDSGLPNDRFFAVRPEGSVSTLKIQRTERGDSAVYLCASSPSGRTNEQFFGPGTRLTVL.